The sequence of this TCR beta chain was determined in a study of post-analysis software for immune sequencing data. Study summary: Patients with relapsing-remitting, secondary progressive and progressive-relapsing multiple sclerosis courses were all represented. General observations from the study: When patients were compared with controls, about five TRBV segments were more frequent, TRBV5-6, TRBV5-1 and TRBV20-1 among them.

With V trimmed by 4 bases and J by 7 bases, 19 bases remained unmatched. The CDR3 spans 17 residues. Every TCR beta cDNA library bore unique molecular identifiers. TCRdb re-analysed the PCR reads in MiXCR, keeping a single row per CDR3 protein. In the table there are hundreds of thousands of distinct CDR3 sequences, about 50% of which are singletons. On this clonotype itself: Its target is not known. This may stem from a read error, because a much larger clone lies one nucleotide away.

Material for sequencing was blood. This clonotype originated in a girl aged 5-17 years with multiple sclerosis. This chain links TRBV12-3 or TRBV12-4 with TRBJ2-7, with 7 positions matching TRBD2. The CDR3, as DNA: TGTGCCAGCAGTTATCCCTTGGAGGGAGGGAACTACAATGAGCAGTACTTC. Translating it yields CASSYPLEGGNYNEQYF.